This T cell receptor (beta chain) comes out of a study of vaccination and CD4 T cells after COVID-19. Study-wide points: Vaccine-specific clones in convalescent patients were spike mono-reactive in 304 of 307 cases. A comparatively limited set of convalescent patients was examined, with no early post-infection timepoints.

This clonotype has only a few counts. Its antigen is undetermined. Sequence data for DNA of cultured CD4+ T cells were generated by the Oncomine TCR Beta short-read assay. MiXCR, run by TCRdb on the PCR reads, gives a single entry per CDR3 protein. Here the sample spans 20,000 to 25,000 distinct CDR3 sequences, about a third being singletons. Time point defined: late sampling 161 to 241 days after vaccination in a few convalescent patients. Treatment here: roughly 10-day PBMC culture with coronavirus spike peptide pools or control peptides (ViraFEST assay). CDR3 length: 11 residues. The trim removed 7 bases at V and 4 bases at J, leaving 0 bases unmatched. The V gene's germline CDR1 is MNHNS and CDR2 SASEGT.

The genes are TRBV6-1 and TRBJ2-5; TRBD1 matches at 7 bases. Sequences were derived from CD4+ T cells from blood, cultured in vitro, sampled about 7 months after SARS-CoV-2 vaccination. The source of this sequence is a human donor who had recovered from COVID-19. The CDR3 coding sequence is TGTGCCAGCAACAGGGGAGAGACCCAGTACTTC. This translates into CASNRGETQYF.